Listed below are T cell receptor beta chains from one sample, sequenced in a study of TIL therapy for anti-PD-1-resistant metastatic lung cancer. Assay used: immunoSEQ multiplex PCR; TCRdb lists only in-frame clones, some missing. The sample consists of approximately 97,000 clones, roughly 65% of them appearing once. Material: tumor tissue, obtained at baseline. Source of these receptors: a person between 25 and 79 years old with non-small cell lung cancer. The CDR3 runs from the conserved cysteine through the conserved F or W. The D gene is left open where the match is weak. Only some rows state a clone size, as once, few, many or a class for expanded clones.

clone_size	v_call	d_call	cdr3_length	j_call	cdr3_nt	cdr3_aa
-	TRBV7-7	-	15	TRBJ2-3	TGTGCTAGCAGCTTAACCGGAACAACCACAGATACGCAGTATTTT	CASSLTGTTTDTQYF
-	TRBV12-3/TRBV12-4	TRBD2	13	TRBJ2-3	TGTGCCAGCAATCGGGACTACACAGATACGCAGTATTTT	CASNRDYTDTQYF
many	TRBV4-2	-	15	TRBJ1-5	TGTGCCAGCAGCCAAGATTATGGGGATAATCAGCCCCAGCATTTT	CASSQDYGDNQPQHF
-	TRBV7-6	-	15	TRBJ2-3	TGTGCCAGCAGCTTCAGCCCTCGACACACAGATACGCAGTATTTT	CASSFSPRHTDTQYF
-	TRBV20-1	-	11	TRBJ1-1	TGCAGTGCTTATAGACAGTTTGAAGCTTTCTTT	CSAYRQFEAFF
-	TRBV4-1	-	15	TRBJ2-1	TGCGCCAGCAGCCTTAAAAGCAGGCAGTACAATGAGCAGTTCTTC	CASSLKSRQYNEQFF
few	TRBV28	-	12	TRBJ2-1	TGTGCCAGCGCTTGGGCCCAAAATGAGCAGTTCTTC	CASAWAQNEQFF
few	TRBV2	TRBD2	15	TRBJ2-2	TGTGCCAGCAGTGCGAGCGGGGGGTACGGCGGGGAGCTGTTTTTT	CASSASGGYGGELFF
once	TRBV19	TRBD1	13	TRBJ2-7	TGTGCCAGTAGTCCGGACAGGGTTGGGGAGCAGTACTTC	CASSPDRVGEQYF
-	TRBV6-7	-	15	TRBJ2-7	TGTGCCAGCAGTGGGGGGCGGGGATCGCCCTACGAGCAGTACTTC	CASSGGRGSPYEQYF
-	TRBV10-1	-	14	TRBJ1-1	TGCGCCAGCAGTCCTTGGGGAGGGAACACTGAAGCTTTCTTT	CASSPWGGNTEAFF
-	TRBV9	-	14	TRBJ1-1	TGTGCCAGCAGCTCCAACATTATGAACACTGAAGCTTTCTTT	CASSSNIMNTEAFF
-	TRBV12-3/TRBV12-4	-	12	TRBJ2-1	TGTGCTTCGGCGGGGTCCTACAATGAGCAGTTCTTC	CASAGSYNEQFF
-	TRBV7-2	-	14	TRBJ2-5	TGTGCCAGCAGACGAGGGCCGGGACGAGAGACCCAGTACTTC	CASRRGPGRETQYF
-	TRBV24-1	TRBD1	16	TRBJ2-1	TGTGCCACCAGTGATTGGGGGACAGGGGATTACAATGAGCAGTTCTTC	CATSDWGTGDYNEQFF
-	TRBV7-2	TRBD2	13	TRBJ2-5	TGTGCCAGCGGCGGGAGCGGAGGAGAGACCCAGTACTTC	CASGGSGGETQYF
-	TRBV19	TRBD2	16	TRBJ2-2	TGTGCCAGTAAGGCGTACCGTAGCGGGAGTACCGGGGAGCTGTTTTTT	CASKAYRSGSTGELFF
-	TRBV29-1	-	12	TRBJ1-4	TGCAGCGTTGGCGGTTTTAATGAAAAACTGTTTTTT	CSVGGFNEKLFF
-	TRBV11-2	-	15	TRBJ2-1	TGTGCCAGCAGCTTAGGAACCGGCACGTACAATGAGCAGTTCTTC	CASSLGTGTYNEQFF
-	TRBV6-4	-	14	TRBJ2-3	TGTGCCAGCAGTGACGTGGGAGCTGGCGATACGCAGTATTTT	CASSDVGAGDTQYF
-	TRBV7-2	-	14	TRBJ2-5	TGTGCCAGCAGCTTCCCGGCAGGCCAAGAGACCCAGTACTTC	CASSFPAGQETQYF
-	TRBV4-1	-	14	TRBJ1-2	TGCGCCAGCAGCCAAGGAATAGGGGGGGGTGGCTACACCTTC	CASSQGIGGGGYTF
few	TRBV7-2	TRBD1	15	TRBJ1-2	TGTGCCAGCACTCCAACCGGGACAGGGTACTATGGCTACACCTTC	CASTPTGTGYYGYTF
-	TRBV13	TRBD2	21	TRBJ2-3	TGTGCCAGCAGCTTAACCTCCGGACAGATAGCGGGGTGGGGGGGCACAGATACGCAGTATTTT	CASSLTSGQIAGWGGTDTQYF
-	TRBV19	TRBD2	15	TRBJ2-7	TGTGCCAGTAGTATAGGAGCGGGAGCCCTCTACGAGCAGTACTTC	CASSIGAGALYEQYF